Below, 14 T cell receptor beta chains from the same sample are listed, as sequenced in a study of shared clonotypes between healthy human individuals. Clones were sequenced by immunoSEQ multiplex PCR, and TCRdb holds only the in-frame ones, with some missing. The sample records some 580,000 clones, about 96% being singletons. The specimen was naive CD4+ T cells sorted from blood. Subset noted: CD45RA+ positively selected. These receptors were collected from a woman in her 30s in good health.

The chain recombines TRBV5-5 with TRBJ2-7; D remains ambiguous. There are 12 residues in the CDR3. From germline, CDR1 is SGHKS and CDR2 YYEKEE (reference sequence). Between the trimmed V and J ends, which lost 4 bases and 4 bases, there was a span of 9 bases. The CDR3 loop reads CASSPPHYEQYF. In DNA, the CDR3 is TGTGCCAGCAGCCCCCCCCATTACGAGCAGTACTTC.

The chain uses TRBV7-2 and TRBJ2-5; 9 bases agree with TRBD2. The CDR3 contains 14 residues. CDR1 is SGHTA and CDR2 is FQGNSA in the germline V gene. V was clipped by 5 bases and J by 5 bases; unmatched bases: 6. CDR3 sequence: CASSLSGSKETQYF. The CDR3 bases are TGTGCCAGCAGCCTTAGCGGGAGTAAGGAGACCCAGTACTTC.

The rearrangement uses TRBV28 and TRBJ1-5; D is undetermined. Per the germline V gene, CDR1 is MDHEN and CDR2 is SYDVKM. V was trimmed by 3 bases and J by 4 bases, leaving 16 bases between them. The CDR3 runs 16 residues. CDR3 bases: TGTGCCAGCAGTTTCCGCCACCCGGATAGAAATCAGCCCCAGCATTTT. Amino acid sequence: CASSFRHPDRNQPQHF.

This CDR3 is CAINRDATYNEQFF. The CDR3 region has the DNA TGTGCCATTAACCGGGACGCTACCTACAATGAGCAGTTCTTC. The chain joins TRBV10-3 to TRBJ2-1, with D perhaps being TRBD1 or TRBD2 (5 bases each). Deletions cut 9 bases from V and 2 bases from J, with 14 bases between. This CDR3 contains 14 residues. The V gene's germline CDR1 is ENHRY and CDR2 SYGVKD.

This chain joins TRBV7-2 and TRBJ2-5, with D possibly matching TRBD2 (6 bases). The CDR3 contains 15 residues. Germline CDR1 and CDR2: SGHTA and FQGNSA. Trimming removed 5 bases from V and 5 bases from J, with 18 bases in between. CDR3 in DNA: TGTGCCAGCAGCCCGACCGCCACTAGCTGGGAGACCCAGTACTTC. The encoded protein is CASSPTATSWETQYF.

The J gene is TRBJ1-1, the V gene TRBV2; D perhaps matches TRBD1 (5 bases). V lost 8 bases to trimming and J lost 0 bases, with 13 bases between them. Germline assignment: CDR1 SNHLY and CDR2 FYNNEI. CDR3 length: 14 residues. The DNA of the CDR3 is TGTGCCAGCTCCGCGGGGCCGATGAACACTGAAGCTTTCTTT. This codes for CASSAGPMNTEAFF.

The V gene is TRBV28, the J gene TRBJ2-1; the match to TRBD2 covers 8 bases. Germline CDR1 reads MDHEN; CDR2 reads SYDVKM. The CDR3 loop spans 15 amino acids. J lost 10 bases, V lost 3 bases, and 11 bases had no gene match. CDR3 in DNA: TGTGCCAGCAGTTTTTTCCTAGCGGGTCTCGGCGAGCAGTTCTTC. Amino acid sequence: CASSFFLAGLGEQFF.

V is TRBV4-1 and J is TRBJ1-6; D gene uncertain. The CDR3 totals 15 residues. The V gene's germline CDR1 is MGHRA and CDR2 YSYEKL. The V gene lost 3 bases and the J gene lost 0 bases, with 6 bases spanning the gap. The CDR3 reads CASSHPSSYNSPLHF. The CDR3 nucleotides read TGCGCCAGCAGCCACCCTAGCTCCTATAATTCACCCCTCCACTTT.

The chain couples TRBV7-9 to TRBJ2-2; D possibly corresponds to TRBD2 (5 bases). This CDR3 region has 14 residues. Germline loops: CDR1 SEHNR, CDR2 FQNEAQ (reference sequence). V was cut by 2 bases and J by 3 bases, with 7 bases left in between. CDR3 nucleotide sequence: TGTGCCAGCAGCTTATACGGGGACACCGGGGAGCTGTTTTTT. As protein: CASSLYGDTGELFF.

The chain links TRBV4-1 to TRBJ2-1; D perhaps matches TRBD2 (6 bases). CDR1 is MGHRA, CDR2 YSYEKL, per germline. Trimming shortened V by 0 bases and J by 3 bases, and 12 bases separated the two germline ends. The CDR3 contains 16 residues. CDR3 bases: TGCGCCAGCAGCCAAGATTGGCTAGCGATCTACAATGAGCAGTTCTTC. Its protein is CASSQDWLAIYNEQFF.

This clone has just a few counts. J is TRBJ2-3 and V is TRBV28, with D possibly being TRBD1 (6 bases). V lost 6 bases and J 5 bases, leaving 12 bases between the germline ends. From germline, CDR1 is MDHEN and CDR2 SYDVKM. This CDR3 is built from 13 residues. CDR3 DNA sequence: TGTGCCAGCAGCGGGGCAGGGGTAGATACGCAGTATTTT. Encoded protein: CASSGAGVDTQYF.

The chain links TRBV5-4 to TRBJ2-3; TRBD2 aligns across 9 bases. The CDR3 is 15 residues long. V gave up 0 bases and J gave up 6 bases; unmatched junction bases: 5. The germline V gene encodes CDR1 SGHNT and CDR2 YYREEE (reference sequence). CDR3 coding DNA: TGTGCCAGCAGCTTGGCCGGGACTAGCATCGATACGCAGTATTTT. Protein: CASSLAGTSIDTQYF.

The chain employs TRBV11-1 and TRBJ2-7; 13 bases line up with TRBD2. Looked up from germline, CDR1 is SGHAT and CDR2 is FQDESV (reference sequence). The CDR3 spans 16 residues. Unmatched junction bases numbered 10, after V lost 5 bases and J lost 6 bases. The CDR3, as DNA: TGTGCCAGCAGCCCTATGACCGGACTAGCGGGAGTCGAGCAGTACTTC. This gives the protein CASSPMTGLAGVEQYF.

The chain recombines TRBV15 with TRBJ2-7; tentative D call: TRBD2 (5 bases). Germline assignment: CDR1 LNHNV and CDR2 YYDKDF (reference sequence). The V gene lost 0 bases and the J gene lost 2 bases, with 14 bases spanning the gap. This CDR3 is 16 amino acids long. CDR3 in DNA: TGTGCCACCAGCAGAGAAAGCGGAAACATCCCCTACGAGCAGTACTTC. Translation: CATSRESGNIPYEQYF.